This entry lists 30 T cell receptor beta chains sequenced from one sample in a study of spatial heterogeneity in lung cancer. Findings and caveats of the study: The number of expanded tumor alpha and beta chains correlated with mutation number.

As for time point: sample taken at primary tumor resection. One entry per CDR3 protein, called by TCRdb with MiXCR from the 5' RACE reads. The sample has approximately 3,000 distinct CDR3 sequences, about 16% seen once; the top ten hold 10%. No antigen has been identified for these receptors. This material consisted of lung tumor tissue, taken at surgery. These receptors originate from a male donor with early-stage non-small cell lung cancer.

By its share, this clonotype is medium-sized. This CDR3 reads CASSQLASYNSPLHF. DNA for the CDR3: TGTGCCAGCAGTCAACTCGCCTCCTATAATTCACCCCTCCACTTT. V is TRBV14 and J is TRBJ1-6, with D hard to call. The CDR3 extends over 15 amino acids. Trimming pared 6 bases from V and 0 bases from J, leaving 9 bases between. Per germline, CDR1 SGHDN and CDR2 FVKESK.

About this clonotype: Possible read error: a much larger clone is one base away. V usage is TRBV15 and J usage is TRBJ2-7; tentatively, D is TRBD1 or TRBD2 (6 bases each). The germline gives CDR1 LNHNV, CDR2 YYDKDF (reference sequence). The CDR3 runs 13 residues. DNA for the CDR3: TGTGCCACCAGCAGTCCTCGGGGGCAGCCCCAGTCCTTC. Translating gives CATSSPRGQPQSF. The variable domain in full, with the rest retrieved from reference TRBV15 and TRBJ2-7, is DAMVIQNPRYQVTQFGKPVTLSCSQTLNHNVMYWYQQKSSQAPKLLFHYYDKDFNNEADTPDNFQSRRPNTSFCFLDIRSPGLGDTAMYLCATSSPRGQPQSFGPGTRLTVT.

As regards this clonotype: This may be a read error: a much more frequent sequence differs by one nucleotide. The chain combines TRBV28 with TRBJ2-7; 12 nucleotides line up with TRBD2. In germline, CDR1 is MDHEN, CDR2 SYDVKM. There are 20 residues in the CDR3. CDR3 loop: CTSSPTGVGLAGGVSYEQYF. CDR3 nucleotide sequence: TGTACCAGCAGTCCAACAGGGGTAGGGCTAGCGGGAGGGGTATCCTACGAGCAGTACTTC.

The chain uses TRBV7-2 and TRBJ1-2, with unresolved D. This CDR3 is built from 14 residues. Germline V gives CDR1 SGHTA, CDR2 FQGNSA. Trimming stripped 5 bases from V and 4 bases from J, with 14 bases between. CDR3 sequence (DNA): TGTGCCAGCAGCCCCGGGGTCGGCGGCTATGGCTACACCTTC. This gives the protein CASSPGVGGYGYTF.

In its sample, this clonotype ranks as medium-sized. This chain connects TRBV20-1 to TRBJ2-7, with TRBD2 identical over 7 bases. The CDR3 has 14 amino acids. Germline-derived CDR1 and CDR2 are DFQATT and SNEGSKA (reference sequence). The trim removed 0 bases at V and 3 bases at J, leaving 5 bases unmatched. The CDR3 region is CSARDPSGYYEQYF. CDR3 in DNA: TGCAGTGCTAGAGATCCTAGCGGATACTACGAGCAGTACTTC.

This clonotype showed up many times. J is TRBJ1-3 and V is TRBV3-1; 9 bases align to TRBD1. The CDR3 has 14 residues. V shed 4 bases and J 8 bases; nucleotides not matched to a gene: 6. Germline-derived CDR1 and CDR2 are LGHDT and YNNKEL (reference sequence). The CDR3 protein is CASSPGQGYYTIYF. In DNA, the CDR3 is TGTGCCAGCAGCCCGGGACAGGGATATTACACCATATATTTT. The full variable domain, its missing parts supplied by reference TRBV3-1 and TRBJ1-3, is DTAVSQTPKYLVTQMGNDKSIKCEQNLGHDTMYWYKQDSKKFLKIMFSYNNKELIINETVPNRFSPKSPDKAHLNLHINSLELGDSAVYFCASSPGQGYYTIYFGEGSWLTVV.

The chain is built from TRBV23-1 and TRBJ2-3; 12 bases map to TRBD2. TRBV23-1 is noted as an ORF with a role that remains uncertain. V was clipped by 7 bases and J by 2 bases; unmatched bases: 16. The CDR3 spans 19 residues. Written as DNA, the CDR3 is TGCGCCAGCACCCCACCGCGGCTAGCGGGAGGGGGGGACACAGATACGCAGTATTTT. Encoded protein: CASTPPRLAGGGDTDTQYF.

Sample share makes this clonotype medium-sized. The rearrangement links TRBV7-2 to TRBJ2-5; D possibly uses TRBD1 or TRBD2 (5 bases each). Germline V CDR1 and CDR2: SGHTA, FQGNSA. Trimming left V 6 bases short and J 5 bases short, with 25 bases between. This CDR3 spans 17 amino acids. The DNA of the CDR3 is TGTGCCAGCAGTCAACCCTCCGGGGCGGTCGGGCGGGAGACCCAGTACTTC. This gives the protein CASSQPSGAVGRETQYF.

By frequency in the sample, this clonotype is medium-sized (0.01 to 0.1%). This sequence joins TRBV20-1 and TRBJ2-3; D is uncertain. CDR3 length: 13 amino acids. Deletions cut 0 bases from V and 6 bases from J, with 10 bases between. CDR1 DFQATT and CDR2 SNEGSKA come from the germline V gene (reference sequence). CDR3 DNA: TGCAGTGCTAGAGAAAGTCGCCAGGATACGCAGTATTTT. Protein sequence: CSARESRQDTQYF.

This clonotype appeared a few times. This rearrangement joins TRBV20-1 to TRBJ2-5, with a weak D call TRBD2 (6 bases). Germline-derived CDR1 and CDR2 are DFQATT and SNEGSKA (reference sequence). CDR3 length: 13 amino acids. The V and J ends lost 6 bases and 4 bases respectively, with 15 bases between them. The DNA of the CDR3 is TGCAGTGCCCCTTTGACGGGAGTAGAGACCCAGTACTTC. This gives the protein CSAPLTGVETQYF.

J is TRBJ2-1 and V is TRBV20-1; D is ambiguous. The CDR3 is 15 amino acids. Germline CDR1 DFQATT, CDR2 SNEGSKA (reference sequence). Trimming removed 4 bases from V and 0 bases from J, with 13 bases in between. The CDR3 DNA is TGCAGTGCTACTCTAAGGTTAAGCTCCTACAATGAGCAGTTCTTC. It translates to CSATLRLSSYNEQFF.

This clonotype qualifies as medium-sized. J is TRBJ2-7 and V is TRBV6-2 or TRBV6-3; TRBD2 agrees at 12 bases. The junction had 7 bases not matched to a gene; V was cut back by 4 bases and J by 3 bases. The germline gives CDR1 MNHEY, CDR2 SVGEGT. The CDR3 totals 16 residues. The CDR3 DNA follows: TGTGCCAGCAGTTTGGGGACTAGCGGGCGCTTCTACGAGCAGTACTTC. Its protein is CASSLGTSGRFYEQYF.

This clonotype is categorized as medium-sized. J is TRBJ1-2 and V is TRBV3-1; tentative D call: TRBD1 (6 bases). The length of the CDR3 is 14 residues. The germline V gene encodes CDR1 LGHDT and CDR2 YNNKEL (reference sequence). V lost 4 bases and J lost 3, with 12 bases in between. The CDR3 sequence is CASSRGGADYGYTF. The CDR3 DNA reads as TGTGCCAGCAGCCGCGGGGGCGCCGACTATGGCTACACCTTC.

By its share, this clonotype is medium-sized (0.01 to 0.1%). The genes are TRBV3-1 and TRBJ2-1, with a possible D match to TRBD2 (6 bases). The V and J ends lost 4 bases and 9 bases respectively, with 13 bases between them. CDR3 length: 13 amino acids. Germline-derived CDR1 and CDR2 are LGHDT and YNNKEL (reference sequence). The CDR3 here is CASSPGRLSEQFF. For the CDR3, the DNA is TGTGCCAGCAGCCCCGGGAGATTGAGTGAGCAGTTCTTC.

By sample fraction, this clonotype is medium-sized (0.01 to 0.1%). The CDR3 here is CASMWDRGGGPLHF. The DNA for the CDR3 is TGTGCCAGCATGTGGGACAGGGGAGGGGGACCCCTCCACTTT. The chain has TRBV27 and TRBJ1-6, with TRBD1 matching 10 bases. The V gene end was trimmed by 7 bases and the J gene end by 12 bases; junction bases not matched to a gene: 9. Germline CDR1 is MNHEY and CDR2 is SMNVEV (reference sequence). The CDR3 sequence is 14 residues long.

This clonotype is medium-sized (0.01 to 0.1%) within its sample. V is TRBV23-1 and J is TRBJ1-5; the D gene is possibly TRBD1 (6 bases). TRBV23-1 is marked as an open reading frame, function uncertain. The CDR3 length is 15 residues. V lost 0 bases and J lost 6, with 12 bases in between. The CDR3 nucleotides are TGCGCCAGCAGTCAATCGGGGGCAGGGCGTCAGCCCCAGCATTTT. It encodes CASSQSGAGRQPQHF.

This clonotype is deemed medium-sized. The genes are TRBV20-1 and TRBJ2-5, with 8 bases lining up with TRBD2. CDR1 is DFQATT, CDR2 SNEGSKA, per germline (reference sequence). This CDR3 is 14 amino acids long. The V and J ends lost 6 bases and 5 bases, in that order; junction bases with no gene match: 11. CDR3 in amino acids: CSAPGLVWSETQYF. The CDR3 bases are TGCAGTGCCCCGGGACTAGTTTGGTCGGAGACCCAGTACTTC.

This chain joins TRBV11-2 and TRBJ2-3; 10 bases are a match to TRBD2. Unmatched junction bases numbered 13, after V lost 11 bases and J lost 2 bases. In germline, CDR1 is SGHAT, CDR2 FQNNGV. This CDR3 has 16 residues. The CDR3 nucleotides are TGTGCCTCCAGTAAATACCTAGCGGGAGACACAGATACGCAGTATTTT. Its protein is CASSKYLAGDTDTQYF.

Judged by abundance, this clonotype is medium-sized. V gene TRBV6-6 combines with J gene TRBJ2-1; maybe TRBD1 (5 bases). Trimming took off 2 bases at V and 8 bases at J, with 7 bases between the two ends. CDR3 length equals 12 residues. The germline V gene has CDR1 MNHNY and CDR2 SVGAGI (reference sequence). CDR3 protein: CASSYQGYEQFF. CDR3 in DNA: TGTGCCAGCAGTTACCAGGGTTATGAGCAGTTCTTC.

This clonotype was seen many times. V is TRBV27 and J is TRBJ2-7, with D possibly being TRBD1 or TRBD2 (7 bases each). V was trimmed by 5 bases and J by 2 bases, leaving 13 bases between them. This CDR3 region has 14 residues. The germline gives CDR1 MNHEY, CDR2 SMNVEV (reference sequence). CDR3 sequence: CASSQGGGPYEQYF. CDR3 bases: TGTGCCAGCAGTCAGGGGGGGGGACCCTACGAGCAGTACTTC.

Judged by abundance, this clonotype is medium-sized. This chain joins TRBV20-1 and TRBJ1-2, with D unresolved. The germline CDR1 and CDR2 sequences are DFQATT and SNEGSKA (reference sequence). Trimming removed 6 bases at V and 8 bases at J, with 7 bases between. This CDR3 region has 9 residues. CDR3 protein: CSAQNGYTF. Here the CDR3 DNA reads TGCAGTGCCCAAAACGGCTACACCTTC.

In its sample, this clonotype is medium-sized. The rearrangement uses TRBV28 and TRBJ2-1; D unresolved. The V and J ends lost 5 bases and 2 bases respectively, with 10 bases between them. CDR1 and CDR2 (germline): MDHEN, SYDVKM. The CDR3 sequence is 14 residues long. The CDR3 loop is CASSRKPTYNEQFF. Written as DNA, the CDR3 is TGTGCCAGCAGTCGGAAGCCGACCTACAATGAGCAGTTCTTC.

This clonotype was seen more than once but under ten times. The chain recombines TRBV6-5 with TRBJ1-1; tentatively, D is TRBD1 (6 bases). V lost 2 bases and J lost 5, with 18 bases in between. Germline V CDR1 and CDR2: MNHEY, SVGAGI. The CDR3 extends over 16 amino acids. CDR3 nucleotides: TGTGCCAGCAGTTACCTCCTAATACAGGGTGATACTGAAGCTTTCTTT. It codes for CASSYLLIQGDTEAFF.

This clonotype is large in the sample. The CDR3 loop is CASIPSGRAGELFF. The CDR3 bases are TGTGCCAGCATCCCCAGCGGGAGGGCCGGGGAGCTGTTTTTT. The V and J genes are TRBV6-2 or TRBV6-3 and TRBJ2-2; 10 nucleotides match TRBD2. This CDR3 is built from 14 residues. V lost 7 bases and J lost 6; bases outside the gene matches: 5. Germline CDR1 is MNHEY and CDR2 is SVGEGT.

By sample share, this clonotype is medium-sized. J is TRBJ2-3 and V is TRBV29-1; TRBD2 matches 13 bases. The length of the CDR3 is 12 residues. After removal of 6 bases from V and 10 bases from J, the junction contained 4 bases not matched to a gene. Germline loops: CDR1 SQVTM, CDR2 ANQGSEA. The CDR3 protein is CSVGLAGESQYF. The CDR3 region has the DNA TGCAGCGTAGGACTAGCGGGAGAATCGCAGTATTTT.

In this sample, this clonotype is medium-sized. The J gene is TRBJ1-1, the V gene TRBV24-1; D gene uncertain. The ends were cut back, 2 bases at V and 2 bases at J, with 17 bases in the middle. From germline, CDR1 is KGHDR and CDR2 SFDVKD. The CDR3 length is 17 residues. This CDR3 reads CATSDSRVRGRNTEAFF. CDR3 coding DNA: TGTGCCACCAGTGATTCTCGGGTCAGAGGAAGAAACACTGAAGCTTTCTTT.

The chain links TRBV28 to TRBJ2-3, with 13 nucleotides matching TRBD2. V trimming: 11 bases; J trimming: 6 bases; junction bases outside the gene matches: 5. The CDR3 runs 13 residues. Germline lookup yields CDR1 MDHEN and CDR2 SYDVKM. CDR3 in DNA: TGTGCCGGAAGGACTAGCGGGAGTGATACGCAGTATTTT. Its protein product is CAGRTSGSDTQYF.

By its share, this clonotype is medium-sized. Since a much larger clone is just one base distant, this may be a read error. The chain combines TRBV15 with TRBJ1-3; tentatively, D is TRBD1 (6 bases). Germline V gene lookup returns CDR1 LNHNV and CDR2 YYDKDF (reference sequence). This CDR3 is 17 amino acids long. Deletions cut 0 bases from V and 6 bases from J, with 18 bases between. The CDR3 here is CATSRDGGGFPENTIYF. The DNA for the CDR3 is TGTGCCACCAGCAGAGATGGAGGGGGTTTTCCTGAAAACACCATATATTTT.

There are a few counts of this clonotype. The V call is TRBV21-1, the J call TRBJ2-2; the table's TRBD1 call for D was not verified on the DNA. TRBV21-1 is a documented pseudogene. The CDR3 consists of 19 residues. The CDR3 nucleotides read TGTGCCAGCAGCAAACCCAGGTTCGGGACGGAGATTTCCATCGGGGAGCTGTTTTTT. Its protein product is CASSKPRFGTEISIGELFF.

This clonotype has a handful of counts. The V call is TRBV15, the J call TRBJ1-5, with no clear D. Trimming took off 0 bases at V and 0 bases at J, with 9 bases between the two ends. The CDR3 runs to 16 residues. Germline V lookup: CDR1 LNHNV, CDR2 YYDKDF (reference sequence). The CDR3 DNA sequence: TGTGCCACCAGCAGAGAGGATACTTATAGCAATCAGCCCCAGCATTTT. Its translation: CATSREDTYSNQPQHF.